The sequence of this T cell receptor beta chain was determined in a study of technical replicates of blood from a handful of donors. The CDR3 totals 15 residues. Germline V CDR1 and CDR2: SGHTA, FQGTGA. V gave up 4 bases and J gave up 3 bases; unmatched junction bases: 3. Here immunoSEQ multiplex PCR was the method, and the copy in TCRdb shows in-frame clones only, minus some. The sample contains 40,000 to 60,000 clones, 92% of which appear only once. The receptor was derived from a human donor in good health. Some clones in this sample may be carry-over from other donors' samples. J is TRBJ2-2 and V is TRBV7-3; 9 nucleotides agree with TRBD2. The sample taken for sequencing was PBMCs. CDR3: CASSSGLAYTGELFF. In nucleotides, the CDR3 is TGTGCCAGCAGCTCGGGACTAGCTTACACCGGGGAGCTGTTTTTT.